Shown below are 5 T cell receptor beta chains from a single sample sequenced in a study of identical twins. TCRdb reanalysed the 5' RACE reads using MiXCR and keeps one entry per CDR3 protein. The sample contains around 960,000 distinct CDR3 sequences, approximately 13% of which appear only once. These records were also assigned to another study, of yellow fever vaccine responses in identical twins.

Sequenced: PBMCs. These receptors all come from a woman aged 18-29 years in good health.

This clonotype was counted a few times. This chain links TRBV20-1 with TRBJ1-6; D perhaps matches TRBD1 (5 bases). V lost 2 bases, J lost 0 bases, and 8 bases lay in between. Germline CDR1 is DFQATT and CDR2 is SNEGSKA (reference sequence). There are 15 residues in the CDR3. As DNA, the CDR3 is TGCAGTGCTAGACCTGACAGCTCCTATAATTCACCCCTCCACTTT. It specifies CSARPDSSYNSPLHF.

This chain links TRBV6-1 with TRBJ1-6; D uncertain. The V gene lost 5 bases and the J gene lost 7 bases, with 12 bases spanning the gap. CDR1 MNHNS and CDR2 SASEGT come from the germline V gene. This CDR3 has 14 residues. The DNA for the CDR3 is TGTGCCAGCAGTAGCTGGGCTGGCAATTCACCCCTCCACTTT. Translation: CASSSWAGNSPLHF.

This clonotype showed up many times. The chain combines TRBV15 with TRBJ2-1; 9 nucleotides agree with TRBD2. This CDR3 has 19 residues. J lost 7 bases, V lost 0 bases, and 16 bases had no gene match. Germline CDR1 LNHNV, CDR2 YYDKDF (reference sequence). This CDR3 is CATSRDRQFGAGGPNEQFF. The CDR3 DNA reads TGTGCCACCAGCAGAGACCGCCAATTTGGCGCGGGAGGGCCTAATGAGCAGTTCTTC.

There are a few counts of this clonotype. CDR3 sequence: CASSLRPLAGAADTQYF. CDR3 coding DNA: TGTGCCAGCAGCTTAAGGCCGTTAGCGGGGGCGGCAGATACGCAGTATTTT. The rearrangement links TRBV11-2 to TRBJ2-3, with 9 bases lining up with TRBD2. This CDR3 has 17 residues. CDR1 is SGHAT and CDR2 is FQNNGV in the germline V gene. V shed 2 bases and J 4 bases; nucleotides not matched to a gene: 10.

This sequence joins TRBV7-9 and TRBJ1-1; TRBD1 matches at 8 bases. CDR3 length: 15 residues. Germline loops: CDR1 SEHNR, CDR2 FQNEAQ (reference sequence). Losses at the gene ends were 4 bases for V and 1 base for J; bases not matched to a gene: 5. The CDR3 DNA is TGTGCCAGCAGCTCAAGGACAGGGAGGAACACTGAAGCTTTCTTT. Protein product: CASSSRTGRNTEAFF.